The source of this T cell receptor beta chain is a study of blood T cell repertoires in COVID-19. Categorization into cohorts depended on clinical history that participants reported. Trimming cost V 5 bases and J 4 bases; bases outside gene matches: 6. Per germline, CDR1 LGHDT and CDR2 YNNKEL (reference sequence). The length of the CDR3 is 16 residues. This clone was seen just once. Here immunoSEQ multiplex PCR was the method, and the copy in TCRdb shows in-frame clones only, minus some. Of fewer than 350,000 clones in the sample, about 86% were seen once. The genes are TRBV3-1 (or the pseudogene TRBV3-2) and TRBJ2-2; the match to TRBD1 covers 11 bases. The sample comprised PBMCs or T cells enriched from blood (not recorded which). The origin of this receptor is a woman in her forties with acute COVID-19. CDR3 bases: TGTGCCAGCAGCTACTCTGGGACAGGGGGCACCGGGGAGCTGTTTTTT. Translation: CASSYSGTGGTGELFF.